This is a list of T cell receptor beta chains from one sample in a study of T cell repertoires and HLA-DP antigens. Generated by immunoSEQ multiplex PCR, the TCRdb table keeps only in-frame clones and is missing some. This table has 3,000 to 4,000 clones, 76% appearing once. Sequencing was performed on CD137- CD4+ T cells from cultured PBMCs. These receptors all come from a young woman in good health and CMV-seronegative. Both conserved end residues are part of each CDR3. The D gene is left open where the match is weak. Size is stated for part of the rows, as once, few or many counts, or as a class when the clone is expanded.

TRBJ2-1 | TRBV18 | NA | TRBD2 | CASSPPGGGTYNEQFF | TGTGCCAGCTCACCGCCGGGCGGGGGGACCTACAATGAGCAGTTCTTC
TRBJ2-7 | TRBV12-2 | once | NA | CASSPRTGEQYF | TGTGCCAGCAGCCCTCGAACAGGCGAGCAGTACTTC
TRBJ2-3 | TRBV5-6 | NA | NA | CASSSVGTDTQYF | TGTGCCAGCAGCTCTGTGGGAACAGATACGCAGTATTTT
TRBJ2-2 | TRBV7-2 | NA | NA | CASSLGPGTAGELFF | TGTGCCAGCAGCTTGGGGCCGGGGACGGCCGGGGAGCTGTTTTTT
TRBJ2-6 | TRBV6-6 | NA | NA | CASSYPPSGANVLTF | TGTGCCAGCAGTTACCCCCCCTCTGGGGCCAACGTCCTGACTTTC
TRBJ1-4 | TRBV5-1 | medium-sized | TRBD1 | CASRTGPFPKIGEKLFF | TGCGCCAGCCGGACAGGTCCTTTCCCGAAGATCGGTGAAAAACTGTTTTTT
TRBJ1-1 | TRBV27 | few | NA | CASSFWAFF | TGTGCCAGCAGTTTCTGGGCTTTCTTT
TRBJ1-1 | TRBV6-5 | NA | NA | CASSYGMNTEAFF | TGTGCCAGCAGTTACGGGATGAACACTGAAGCTTTCTTT
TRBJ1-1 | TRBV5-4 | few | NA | CASSQSGPNTEAFF | TGTGCCAGCAGCCAATCGGGCCCGAACACTGAAGCTTTCTTT
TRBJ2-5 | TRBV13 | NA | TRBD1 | CASSLARGTGETQYF | TGTGCCAGCAGCTTAGCGAGGGGGACAGGGGAGACCCAGTACTTC
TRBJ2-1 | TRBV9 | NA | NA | CASSVRGPLASYNEQFF | TGTGCCAGCAGCGTCCGAGGACCCTTAGCCTCCTACAATGAGCAGTTCTTC
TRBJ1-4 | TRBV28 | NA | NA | CASRQYRILKGEKLFF | TGTGCCAGTCGACAGTATAGGATCCTAAAAGGGGAAAAACTGTTTTTT
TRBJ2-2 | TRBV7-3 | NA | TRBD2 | CASSSSGRASGTGELFF | TGTGCCAGCAGCTCGAGCGGGAGGGCCTCAGGCACCGGGGAGCTGTTTTTT
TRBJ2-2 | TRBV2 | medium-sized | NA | CASSVRLEAGELFF | TGTGCCAGCAGTGTAAGGTTAGAAGCCGGGGAGCTGTTTTTT
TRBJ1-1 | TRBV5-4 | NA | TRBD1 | CASSHRTGRNTEAFF | TGTGCCAGCAGCCACAGGACAGGGCGGAACACTGAAGCTTTCTTT
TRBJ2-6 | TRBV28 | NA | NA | CASSLGGANVLTF | TGTGCCAGCAGTTTAGGTGGGGCCAACGTCCTGACTTTC
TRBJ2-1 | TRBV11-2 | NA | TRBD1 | CASSLGRRGSYNEQFF | TGTGCCAGCAGCTTAGGGCGCAGGGGGTCCTACAATGAGCAGTTCTTC
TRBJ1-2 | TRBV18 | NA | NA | CASSPTAGPANYGYTF | TGTGCCAGCTCACCAACGGCAGGCCCGGCTAACTATGGCTACACCTTC
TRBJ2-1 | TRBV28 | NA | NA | CASSSLYPSGRQPFYNEQFF | TGTGCCAGCAGTTCACTATACCCCTCGGGGAGGCAACCCTTCTACAATGAGCAGTTCTTC
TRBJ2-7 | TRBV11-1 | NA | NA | CASSFEGEQYF | TGTGCCAGCAGTTTCGAGGGCGAGCAGTACTTC
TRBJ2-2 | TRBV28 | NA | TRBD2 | CASLTSGGNTGELFF | TGTGCCAGCCTCACTAGCGGGGGAAACACCGGGGAGCTGTTTTTT
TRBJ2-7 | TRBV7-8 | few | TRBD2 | CASSLSGGPLEQYF | TGTGCCAGCAGCTTATCGGGAGGGCCCCTCGAGCAGTACTTC
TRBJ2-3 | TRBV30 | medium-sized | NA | CASSHDTQYF | TGTGCCTCCTCACATGACACGCAGTATTTT
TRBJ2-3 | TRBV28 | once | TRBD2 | CASSRTSGRGDTQYF | TGTGCCAGCAGTCGTACTAGCGGGAGGGGGGATACGCAGTATTTT
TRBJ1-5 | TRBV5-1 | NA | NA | CASSLGEDYPQHF | TGCGCCAGCAGCTTAGGCGAGGACTACCCCCAGCATTTT
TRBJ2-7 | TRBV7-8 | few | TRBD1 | CASSSGTEGYEQYF | TGTGCCAGCAGCTCCGGGACAGAAGGATACGAGCAGTACTTC
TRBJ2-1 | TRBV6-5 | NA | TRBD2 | CASSYGTSGGWYEQFF | TGTGCCAGCAGTTACGGGACTAGCGGGGGGTGGTATGAGCAGTTCTTC
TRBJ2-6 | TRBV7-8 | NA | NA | CASSKAGRKIFGANVLTF | TGTGCCAGCAGCAAGGCAGGTCGAAAGATCTTCGGGGCCAACGTCCTGACTTTC
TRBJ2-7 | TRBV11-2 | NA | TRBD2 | CASSLGPLAGTYEQYF | TGTGCCAGCAGCTTAGGGCCCCTAGCGGGGACCTACGAGCAGTACTTC
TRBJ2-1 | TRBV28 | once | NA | CASSSPGLSSSYNEQFF | TGTGCCAGCAGCTCTCCGGGACTCTCTAGCTCCTACAATGAGCAGTTCTTC
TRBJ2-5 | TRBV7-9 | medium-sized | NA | CASSLGLTGETQYF | TGTGCCAGCAGCTTAGGGTTGACAGGAGAGACCCAGTACTTC
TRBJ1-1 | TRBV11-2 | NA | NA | CASSLSGAVTEAFF | TGTGCCAGCAGCTTGTCCGGGGCTGTCACTGAAGCTTTCTTT
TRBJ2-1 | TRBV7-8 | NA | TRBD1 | CASSPRDRGINEQFF | TGTGCCAGCAGCCCCCGGGACAGGGGAATCAATGAGCAGTTCTTC
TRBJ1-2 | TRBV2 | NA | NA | CASSGRQPYGYTF | TGTGCCAGCAGTGGTCGTCAGCCCTATGGCTACACCTTC
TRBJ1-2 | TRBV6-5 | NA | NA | CASSYPAGRGYTF | TGTGCCAGCAGTTACCCTGCCGGTCGTGGCTACACCTTC
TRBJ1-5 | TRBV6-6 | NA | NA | CASNEGHQPQHF | TGTGCCAGCAATGAGGGGCATCAGCCCCAGCATTTT
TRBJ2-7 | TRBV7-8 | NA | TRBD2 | CASSLGGGSYEQYF | TGTGCCAGCAGCTTAGGTGGCGGGAGCTACGAGCAGTACTTC
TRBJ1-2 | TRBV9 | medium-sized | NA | CASTQRGQGNGYTF | TGTGCCAGCACCCAACGTGGGCAGGGAAATGGCTACACCTTC
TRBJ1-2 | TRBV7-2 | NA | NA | CASSLLGNYGYTF | TGTGCCAGCAGCTTGTTAGGGAACTATGGCTACACCTTC
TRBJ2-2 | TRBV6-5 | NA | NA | CASSYRGNTGELFF | TGTGCCAGCAGTTACCGGGGGAACACCGGGGAGCTGTTTTTT
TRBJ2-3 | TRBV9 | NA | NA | CASSAPTDTQYF | TGTGCCAGCAGCGCTCCCACAGATACGCAGTATTTT
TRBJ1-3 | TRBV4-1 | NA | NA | CASSQDRLGGGSGNTIYF | TGCGCCAGCAGCCAAGATCGTTTGGGGGGGGGTTCAGGAAACACCATATATTTT
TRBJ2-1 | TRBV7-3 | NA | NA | CASSLSGSGLNEQFF | TGTGCCAGCAGCTTGTCGGGTAGCGGACTCAATGAGCAGTTCTTC
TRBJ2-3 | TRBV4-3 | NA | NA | CASSQGGQTDTQYF | TGCGCCAGCAGCCAGGGGGGCCAGACAGATACGCAGTATTTT
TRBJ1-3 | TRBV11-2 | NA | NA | CASSSYGQGWTGNTIYF | TGTGCCAGCAGCTCATATGGGCAGGGGTGGACTGGAAACACCATATATTTT
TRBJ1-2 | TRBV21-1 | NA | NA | CASSKPFKSPPSNENYGYTF | TGTGCCAGCAGCAAACCCTTTAAGAGTCCCCCCTCGAACGAGAACTATGGCTACACCTTC
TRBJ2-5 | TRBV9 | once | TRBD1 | CASSSGQEKQETQYF | TGTGCCAGCAGTTCCGGACAGGAGAAACAAGAGACCCAGTACTTC
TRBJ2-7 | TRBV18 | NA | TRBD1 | CASSPNGQGDEQYF | TGTGCCAGCTCCCCAAATGGACAGGGGGACGAGCAGTACTTC
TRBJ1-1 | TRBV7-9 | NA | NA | CASTLHTGVGNTEAFF | TGTGCCAGCACCCTTCACACGGGGGTGGGGAACACTGAAGCTTTCTTT
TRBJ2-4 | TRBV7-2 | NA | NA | CASSSGVGNIQYF | TGTGCCAGCAGTTCAGGGGTAGGAAACATTCAGTACTTC
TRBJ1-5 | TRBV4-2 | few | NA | CASSPSIQPQHF | TGTGCCAGCAGCCCCAGCATTCAGCCCCAGCATTTT
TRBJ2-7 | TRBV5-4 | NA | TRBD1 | CASSFNDRGLYEQYF | TGTGCCAGCAGCTTCAACGACAGGGGGCTCTACGAGCAGTACTTC
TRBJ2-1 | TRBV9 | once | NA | CASSVGGAALNEQFF | TGTGCCAGCAGCGTAGGGGGGGCGGCCCTTAATGAGCAGTTCTTC
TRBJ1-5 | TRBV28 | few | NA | CASSMEGNQPQHF | TGTGCCAGCAGTATGGAGGGCAATCAGCCCCAGCATTTT
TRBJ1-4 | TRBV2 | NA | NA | CASSGRVDEKLFF | TGTGCCAGCAGTGGCAGGGTTGATGAAAAACTGTTTTTT
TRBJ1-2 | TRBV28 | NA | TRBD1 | CASTGTGTGAYGYTF | TGTGCCAGCACTGGAACCGGGACAGGGGCCTATGGCTACACCTTC
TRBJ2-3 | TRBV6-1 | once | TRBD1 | CASIRGSASTDTQYF | TGTGCCAGCATCAGGGGGTCAGCTAGCACAGATACGCAGTATTTT